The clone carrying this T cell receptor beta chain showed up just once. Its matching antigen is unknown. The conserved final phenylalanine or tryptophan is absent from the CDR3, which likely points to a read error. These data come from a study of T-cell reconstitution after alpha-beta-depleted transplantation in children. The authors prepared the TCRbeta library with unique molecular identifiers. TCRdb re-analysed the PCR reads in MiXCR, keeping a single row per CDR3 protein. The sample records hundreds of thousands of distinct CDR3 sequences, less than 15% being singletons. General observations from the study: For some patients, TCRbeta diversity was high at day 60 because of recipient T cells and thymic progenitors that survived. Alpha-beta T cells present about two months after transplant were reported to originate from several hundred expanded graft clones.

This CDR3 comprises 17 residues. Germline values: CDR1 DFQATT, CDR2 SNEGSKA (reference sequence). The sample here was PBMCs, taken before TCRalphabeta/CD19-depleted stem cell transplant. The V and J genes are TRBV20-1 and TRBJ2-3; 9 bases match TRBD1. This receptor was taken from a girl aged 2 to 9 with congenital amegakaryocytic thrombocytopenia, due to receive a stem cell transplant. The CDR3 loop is CCARDSNGTGTTDTQYL. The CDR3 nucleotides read TGCTGTGCTAGAGATAGCAACGGGACAGGGACCACAGATACGCAGTATCTT.